This is a list of T cell receptor beta chains from one sample in a study of T cell responses to AZD1222 COVID-19 vaccine. Produced via immunoSEQ multiplex PCR; TCRdb's table is partial and in-frame only. The sample holds more than 100,000 clones, 75% to 95% seen once. This specimen was peripheral blood, taken on day 0 of AZD1222 vaccination. The source of these receptors is an adult in good health. Each CDR3 is given with its conserved first and last residue. D genes are given only for firm matches. Clone sizes are given selectively: once, few, many, or a class where the clone is expanded.

j_call,clone_size,d_call,v_call,cdr3_aa,cdr3_nt
TRBJ1-1,NA,TRBD1,TRBV5-1,CASSLGTGRLYTEAFF,TGCGCCAGCAGCCTCGGGACAGGGAGGTTATACACTGAAGCTTTCTTT
TRBJ1-3,NA,NA,TRBV19,CATGQSSGNTIYF,TGTGCCACCGGACAGAGCTCTGGAAACACCATATATTTT
TRBJ2-7,NA,NA,TRBV6-5,CASSLGRIYEQYF,TGTGCCAGCAGTCTTGGACGGATTTACGAGCAGTACTTC
TRBJ2-3,NA,TRBD2,TRBV7-2,CASSLGAGGDTQYF,TGTGCCAGCAGCTTAGGGGCGGGAGGGGATACGCAGTATTTT
TRBJ2-1,NA,TRBD2,TRBV6-2/TRBV6-3,CASSPSGTLSYNEQFF,TGTGCCAGCAGTCCCAGCGGGACCCTCTCCTACAATGAGCAGTTCTTC
TRBJ2-3,NA,NA,TRBV27,CASSPSPGVGTDTQYF,TGTGCCAGCAGTCCGTCTCCGGGGGTTGGCACAGATACGCAGTATTTT
TRBJ1-6,once,NA,TRBV10-2,CASSDSEGRYSPLHF,TGCGCCAGCAGTGATTCCGAGGGCCGATATTCACCCCTCCACTTT
TRBJ1-2,NA,TRBD1,TRBV28,CASRQGGVSYGYTF,TGTGCCAGCAGGCAGGGGGGTGTGAGCTATGGCTACACCTTC
TRBJ2-3,NA,NA,TRBV3-1/TRBV3-2,CASRPQGRTDTQYF,TGTGCCAGCCGACCACAGGGCCGCACAGATACGCAGTATTTT
TRBJ2-6,NA,TRBD1,TRBV29-1,CSAGTGNIGGANVLTF,TGCAGCGCCGGGACAGGGAATATTGGCGGGGCCAACGTCCTGACTTTC
TRBJ1-2,NA,NA,TRBV7-2,CASSPPGHQGGYTF,TGTGCCAGCAGCCCACCGGGGCACCAAGGTGGCTACACCTTC
TRBJ1-6,NA,NA,TRBV6-6,CAIAGQGYNSPLHF,TGTGCCATCGCTGGCCAGGGCTATAATTCACCCCTCCACTTT
TRBJ1-1,NA,NA,TRBV11-2,CASSLGTGTEAFF,TGTGCCAGCAGCTTAGGGACGGGCACTGAAGCTTTCTTT
TRBJ1-1,NA,NA,TRBV30,CASSVNTEAFF,TGTGCCTCTTCAGTGAACACTGAAGCTTTCTTT
TRBJ2-1,once,NA,TRBV4-2,CASSRPQELYNEQFF,TGTGCCAGCAGCCGTCCCCAGGAGCTCTACAATGAGCAGTTCTTC
TRBJ2-2,NA,TRBD2,TRBV11-2,CASSFGLVSTGELFF,TGTGCCAGCAGCTTCGGACTAGTCTCCACCGGGGAGCTGTTTTTT
TRBJ2-7,NA,TRBD1,TRBV19,CASSSGTGGSYEQYF,TGTGCCAGTTCCTCCGGGACAGGGGGTTCCTACGAGCAGTACTTC
TRBJ2-2,NA,NA,TRBV27,CASSPGYGSRGNTGELFF,TGTGCCAGCAGCCCGGGCTACGGGTCAAGGGGGAACACCGGGGAGCTGTTTTTT
TRBJ1-1,NA,TRBD1,TRBV7-2,CASSWGQGGTEAFF,TGTGCCAGCAGCTGGGGACAGGGGGGCACTGAAGCTTTCTTT
TRBJ2-7,NA,NA,TRBV7-2,CASSPGSPLTAEQYF,TGTGCCAGCAGCCCCGGGTCTCCCTTGACTGCCGAGCAGTACTTC
TRBJ1-5,NA,TRBD1,TRBV2,CASSLRRQGEGNQPQHF,TGTGCCAGCAGCCTCAGAAGACAGGGGGAGGGCAATCAGCCCCAGCATTTT
TRBJ2-7,NA,NA,TRBV15,CATRWGRTTYEQYF,TGTGCCACCAGGTGGGGCAGGACCACCTACGAGCAGTACTTC
TRBJ2-7,NA,NA,TRBV5-6,CASSQQWGNVGSYEQYF,TGTGCCAGCAGCCAACAGTGGGGTAATGTGGGATCCTACGAGCAGTACTTC
TRBJ2-7,NA,NA,TRBV28,CASRGRMGEQYF,TGTGCCAGCCGGGGGAGAATGGGGGAGCAGTACTTC
TRBJ1-1,few,NA,TRBV12-3/TRBV12-4,CASSFSTEAFF,TGTGCCAGCAGTTTTAGCACTGAAGCTTTCTTT
TRBJ2-7,NA,TRBD2,TRBV30,CAWSAGLAGSYEQYF,TGTGCCTGGAGTGCAGGACTAGCGGGGAGTTACGAGCAGTACTTC
TRBJ1-5,NA,TRBD1,TRBV6-1,CASSETGGAKPQHF,TGTGCCAGCAGTGAGACAGGGGGCGCGAAGCCCCAGCATTTT
TRBJ1-6,NA,TRBD1,TRBV7-2,CASSLLQGNNSPLHF,TGTGCCAGCAGCTTACTACAGGGGAATAATTCACCCCTCCACTTT
TRBJ1-6,NA,NA,TRBV3-1/TRBV3-2,CASSRDTSPLHF,TGTGCCAGCAGCCGGGACACCTCACCCCTCCACTTT
TRBJ2-2,NA,TRBD2,TRBV28,CASNVRLTSGSAGELFF,TGTGCCAGCAACGTTAGGCTTACTAGCGGGAGTGCCGGGGAGCTGTTTTTT
TRBJ2-7,NA,TRBD1,TRBV11-2,CASREGQGAYEQYF,TGTGCCAGCAGGGAGGGACAGGGGGCCTACGAGCAGTACTTC
TRBJ2-7,NA,NA,TRBV2,CASSERVSAYEQYF,TGTGCCAGCAGTGAGCGGGTATCTGCCTACGAGCAGTACTTC
TRBJ2-6,NA,NA,TRBV7-9,CASSSRGGANVLTF,TGTGCCAGCAGCAGCCGTGGTGGGGCCAACGTCCTGACTTTC
TRBJ2-2,NA,NA,TRBV11-3,CASSPRATGELFF,TGTGCCAGCAGTCCACGGGCCACCGGGGAGCTGTTTTTT
TRBJ1-1,NA,NA,TRBV30,CAWMVKGLRRDTEAFF,TGTGCCTGGATGGTTAAGGGTTTGAGGCGGGACACTGAAGCTTTCTTT
TRBJ1-5,NA,NA,TRBV9,CASSVGGVSNQPQHF,TGTGCCAGCAGCGTAGGGGGGGTGAGCAATCAGCCCCAGCATTTT
TRBJ2-7,NA,NA,TRBV6-5,CASSYGSEQYF,TGTGCCAGCAGTTACGGAAGCGAGCAGTACTTC
TRBJ2-7,NA,NA,TRBV3-1/TRBV3-2,CASSLAAGARYEQYF,TGTGCCAGCAGCCTCGCGGCAGGGGCTCGTTACGAGCAGTACTTC
TRBJ2-3,NA,NA,TRBV28,CASSPTGTDTQYF,TGTGCCAGCAGCCCAACCGGCACAGATACGCAGTATTTT
TRBJ1-1,NA,TRBD1,TRBV2,CASSGTGGATEAFF,TGTGCCAGCAGCGGGACAGGGGGTGCTACTGAAGCTTTCTTT
TRBJ2-3,NA,NA,TRBV7-2,CASSTPRGTDTQYF,TGTGCCAGCAGCACACCCCGCGGGACAGATACGCAGTATTTT
TRBJ2-2,NA,NA,TRBV24-1,CATSDSRVGNTGELFF,TGTGCCACCAGTGATTCCCGGGTCGGGAACACCGGGGAGCTGTTTTTT
TRBJ2-2,NA,NA,TRBV10-3,CAISEPAEGNTGELFF,TGTGCCATCAGTGAGCCCGCCGAAGGGAACACCGGGGAGCTGTTTTTT
TRBJ1-2,few,NA,TRBV9,CASSSRSRGSPNYGYTF,TGTGCCAGCAGCTCAAGGAGTAGGGGTTCTCCTAACTATGGCTACACCTTC